The source of this T cell receptor beta chain is a study of breast tumors, draining lymph nodes, adjacent tissues. The lymph nodes were axillary draining lymph nodes from breast cancer patients. Study observations and caveats: Tumor and nontumor repertoires were significantly more similar in luminal-like than in basal-like breast cancer. Tumors had less TCR diversity than lymph nodes, more than nontumor tissue. That most tumor T cells come from lymph nodes remained unproven. Findings are consistent with lymph node origin and intratumoral expansion of most tumor T cells.

Trimming took off 7 bases at V and 6 bases at J, with 12 bases between the two ends. This CDR3 region has 12 residues. The germline CDR1 and CDR2 sequences are MNHNS and SASEGT. TCRdb fed the multiplex PCR reads into MiXCR, producing one record per CDR3 protein. This sample has some 130,000 distinct CDR3 sequences, with about 22% found just once. Many counts were recorded for this clonotype. The target antigen is unknown. The source of this sequence is a female donor with breast cancer. Some clones in this sample may be carry-over from other donors' samples. The sample consisted of axillary lymph node tissue. This chain connects TRBV6-1 to TRBJ1-2, with D possibly matching TRBD1 (5 bases). The CDR3 DNA reads TGTGCCAGCAAGGTAGGGGTCGATGGCTACACCTTC. It specifies CASKVGVDGYTF.